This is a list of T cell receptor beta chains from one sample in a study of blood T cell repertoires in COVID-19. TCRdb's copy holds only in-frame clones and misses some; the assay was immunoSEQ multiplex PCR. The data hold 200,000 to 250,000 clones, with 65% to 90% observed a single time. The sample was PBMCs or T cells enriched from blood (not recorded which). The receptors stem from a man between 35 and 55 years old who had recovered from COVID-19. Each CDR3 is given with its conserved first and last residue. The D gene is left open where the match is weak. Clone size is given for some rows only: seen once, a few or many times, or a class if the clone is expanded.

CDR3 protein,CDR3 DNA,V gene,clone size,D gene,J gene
CASSGRTSNFGEQYF,TGCGCCAGCAGTGGGCGGACTAGCAATTTCGGCGAGCAGTACTTC,TRBV4-1,NA,TRBD2,TRBJ2-7
CASSLEGAGEEYF,TGTGCCAGCAGCTTAGAAGGGGCGGGGGAGGAGTATTTT,TRBV11-2,once,TRBD2,TRBJ2-3
CASSSGQYLTDTQYF,TGTGCCAGCAGTTCCGGACAGTACCTCACAGATACGCAGTATTTT,TRBV27,NA,NA,TRBJ2-3
CASSLPSFDTQYF,TGTGCCAGCAGCTTGCCTTCTTTTGATACGCAGTATTTT,TRBV5-5,once,NA,TRBJ2-3
CASIWTGGTEAFF,TGTGCCAGCATTTGGACAGGAGGGACTGAAGCTTTCTTT,TRBV2,NA,TRBD1,TRBJ1-1
CASRSQGAGNTIYF,TGTGCCAGCAGATCACAGGGAGCTGGAAACACCATATATTTT,TRBV6-5,NA,NA,TRBJ1-3
CASSPGTGVSYEQYF,TGTGCCAGCAGCCCAGGGACAGGGGTTTCCTACGAGCAGTACTTC,TRBV11-2,NA,TRBD1,TRBJ2-7
CASRSPGGNTEAFF,TGTGCCAGCAGGTCCCCAGGAGGGAACACTGAAGCTTTCTTT,TRBV6-6,NA,NA,TRBJ1-1
CASSLRSYEKLFF,TGTGCCAGCAGTTTACGGTCCTACGAGAAACTGTTTTTT,TRBV12-3/TRBV12-4,NA,NA,TRBJ1-4
CASSQVDRTMALHF,TGTGCCAGCAGCCAAGTCGATAGGACAATGGCCCTCCACTTT,TRBV3-1/TRBV3-2,NA,NA,TRBJ1-6
CASSPRAGGLGDTQYF,TGTGCCAGCAGCCCGCGAGCGGGGGGGCTAGGGGATACGCAGTATTTT,TRBV7-3,NA,TRBD2,TRBJ2-3
CASSYEGTGSYEQYF,TGTGCCAGCAGTTACGAGGGGACAGGGTCCTACGAGCAGTACTTC,TRBV6-5,once,TRBD1,TRBJ2-7
CASSMTSSPYEQYF,TGCGCCAGCAGCATGACTTCCTCACCCTACGAGCAGTACTTC,TRBV5-1,NA,NA,TRBJ2-7
CASSKKTGAMNTEAFF,TGTGCCAGTAGTAAAAAGACAGGTGCCATGAACACTGAAGCTTTCTTT,TRBV19,few,NA,TRBJ1-1
CASSLAPGQYEQYF,TGTGCCAGCAGCTTAGCTCCGGGACAGTACGAGCAGTACTTC,TRBV7-2,NA,TRBD1,TRBJ2-7
CASSADRGTTNEKLFF,TGTGCCAGCAGCGCGGACAGGGGGACAACTAATGAAAAACTGTTTTTT,TRBV5-4,NA,TRBD1,TRBJ1-4
CANRDSENTEAFF,TGTGCCAACCGGGACAGTGAGAACACTGAAGCTTTCTTT,TRBV2,NA,TRBD1,TRBJ1-1
CASRPGHSSYEQYF,TGTGCCAGCAGGCCGGGACACAGCTCCTACGAGCAGTACTTC,TRBV2,NA,NA,TRBJ2-7
CATSRDLPLERETQYF,TGTGCCACCAGCAGAGATCTCCCACTAGAGCGAGAGACCCAGTACTTC,TRBV15,NA,NA,TRBJ2-5
CASSLRGTGDEKLFF,TGCGCCAGCAGCTTGCGTGGGACAGGAGATGAAAAACTGTTTTTT,TRBV5-1,NA,TRBD1,TRBJ1-4
CASSRTSDTQYF,TGTGCCAGCAGTAGGACTAGCGATACGCAGTATTTT,TRBV12-3/TRBV12-4,NA,TRBD2,TRBJ2-3
CASDLGQGKGYEQYF,TGTGCCAGCGACCTGGGACAGGGAAAGGGCTACGAGCAGTACTTC,TRBV2,NA,TRBD1,TRBJ2-7
CSVGGGSGNQPQHF,TGCAGCGTCGGGGGGGGGAGTGGCAATCAGCCCCAGCATTTT,TRBV29-1,NA,NA,TRBJ1-5
CASSLPTGSGSGANVLTF,TGCGCCAGCAGCTTGCCCACAGGGTCTGGCTCTGGGGCCAACGTCCTGACTTTC,TRBV5-1,NA,NA,TRBJ2-6
CASSTTSSYNEQFF,TGTGCCAGCAGCACTACGAGCTCCTACAATGAGCAGTTCTTC,TRBV7-8,NA,NA,TRBJ2-1
CASSRGTDIYF,TGTGCCAGCAGCCGCGGGACAGATATATACTTC,TRBV6-5,NA,NA,TRBJ2-7
CASSPTSRSRNEQFF,TGTGCCAGCTCACCGACTAGCCGGTCACGGAATGAGCAGTTCTTC,TRBV18,NA,TRBD2,TRBJ2-1
CASSPNWGLYEQYF,TGTGCCAGCAGCCCAAATTGGGGCCTCTACGAGCAGTACTTC,TRBV3-1/TRBV3-2,NA,NA,TRBJ2-7
CASSVGHETEQYF,TGTGCCAGCAGCGTCGGTCACGAAACCGAGCAGTACTTC,TRBV9,NA,NA,TRBJ2-7
CAISESKAGDNEQFF,TGTGCCATCAGTGAGTCGAAAGCGGGGGACAATGAGCAGTTCTTC,TRBV10-3,NA,TRBD2,TRBJ2-1
CASSPEGDEQFF,TGTGCCAGCAGCCCCGAGGGCGATGAGCAGTTCTTC,TRBV12-3/TRBV12-4,NA,NA,TRBJ2-1
CASSYYSPRTPGELFF,TGTGCCAGCAGTTACTACAGCCCACGAACACCGGGGGAGCTGTTTTTT,TRBV6-5,NA,NA,TRBJ2-2
CASSGGGQETQYF,TGTGCCAGCAGCGGCGGAGGCCAAGAGACCCAGTACTTC,TRBV6-5,NA,NA,TRBJ2-5
CASSIGQGNSKLFF,TGTGCCAGCAGTATTGGGCAGGGGAATAGCAAACTGTTTTTT,TRBV28,NA,NA,TRBJ1-4
CASSLAGGRGLHF,TGTGCCAGCAGTTTAGCGGGGGGACGGGGTCTGCATTTT,TRBV12-3/TRBV12-4,NA,NA,TRBJ1-5
CASSLGTVNTEAFF,TGCGCCAGCAGCTTGGGGACAGTTAACACTGAAGCTTTCTTT,TRBV5-1,NA,NA,TRBJ1-1
CASSHVGQGGSLHF,TGCGCCAGCAGCCATGTCGGACAGGGGGGGTCCCTCCACTTT,TRBV4-1,NA,TRBD1,TRBJ1-6
CASSLLPGQGNEQYF,TGTGCCAGCAGCTTACTACCGGGACAGGGGAACGAGCAGTACTTC,TRBV7-6,NA,TRBD1,TRBJ2-7
CASSMRASGTYNEQFF,TGTGCCAGTAGTATGAGAGCCAGCGGGACTTACAATGAGCAGTTCTTC,TRBV19,NA,TRBD2,TRBJ2-1
CASSWDRAVVDYGYTF,TGTGCCAGCAGCTGGGACAGGGCGGTGGTCGACTATGGCTACACCTTC,TRBV7-2,NA,TRBD1,TRBJ1-2
CASTSGGVNEKLFF,TGTGCCAGCACCTCGGGAGGGGTGAATGAAAAACTGTTTTTT,TRBV5-4,NA,NA,TRBJ1-4
CASSFRTGPNTEAFF,TGCGCCAGCAGCTTTCGGACAGGTCCCAACACTGAAGCTTTCTTT,TRBV5-1,NA,TRBD1,TRBJ1-1
CASSQIGGLNTGELFF,TGTGCCAGCAGCCAAATCGGCGGACTGAACACCGGGGAGCTGTTTTTT,TRBV3-1/TRBV3-2,NA,NA,TRBJ2-2
CASRDRVGVYEQYF,TGTGCCAGCAGGGACAGGGTTGGAGTCTACGAGCAGTACTTC,TRBV6-5,NA,TRBD1,TRBJ2-7
CASRAGLAGGNTGELFF,TGTGCCAGCAGGGCGGGACTAGCGGGAGGAAACACCGGGGAGCTGTTTTTT,TRBV7-9,once,TRBD2,TRBJ2-2